The T cell receptor (beta chain) under discussion was sequenced for a study of T cell repertoires in cytomegalovirus infection. This clonotype was counted a few times. TCRdb processed the reads anew with MiXCR; each CDR3 protein has one entry. The repertoire holds roughly 500,000 distinct CDR3 sequences, with about 15% as singletons. CDR1 is SGHAT, CDR2 FQNNGV, per germline. This CDR3 contains 15 residues. The V end was cut by 3 bases, the J end by 5 bases, with 13 bases between. The chain uses TRBV11-2 and TRBJ2-2; D is undetermined. Source material: CD8+ T cells from PBMCs. The TCR was taken from a human donor in good health (CMV status not recorded). Some clones in this sample may be carry-over from other donors' samples. CDR3 region: CASSFLEDLTGELFF. The CDR3 DNA reads as TGTGCCAGCAGCTTCCTAGAGGACCTAACCGGGGAGCTGTTTTTT.